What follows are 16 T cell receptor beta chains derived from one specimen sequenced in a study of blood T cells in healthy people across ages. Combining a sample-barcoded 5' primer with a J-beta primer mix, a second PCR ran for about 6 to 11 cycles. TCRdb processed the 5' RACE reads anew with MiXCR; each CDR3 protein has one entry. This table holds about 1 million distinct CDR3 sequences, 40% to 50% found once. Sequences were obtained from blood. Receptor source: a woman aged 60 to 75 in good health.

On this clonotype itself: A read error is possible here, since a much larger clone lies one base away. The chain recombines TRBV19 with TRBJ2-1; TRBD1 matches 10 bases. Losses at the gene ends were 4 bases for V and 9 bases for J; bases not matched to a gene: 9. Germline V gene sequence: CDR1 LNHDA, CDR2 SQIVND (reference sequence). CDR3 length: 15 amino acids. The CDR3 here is CASSRARQGAIEQFF. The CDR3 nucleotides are TGTGCCAGTAGTAGAGCCCGACAGGGGGCTATTGAGCAGTTCTTC.

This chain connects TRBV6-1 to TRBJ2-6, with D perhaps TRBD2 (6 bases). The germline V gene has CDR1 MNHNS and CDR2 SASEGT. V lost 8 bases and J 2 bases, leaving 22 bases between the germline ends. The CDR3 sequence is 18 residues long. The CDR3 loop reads CASFSVSGGLAGANVLTF. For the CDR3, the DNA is TGTGCCAGCTTTTCTGTCTCCGGAGGGTTGGCTGGGGCCAACGTCCTGACTTTC.

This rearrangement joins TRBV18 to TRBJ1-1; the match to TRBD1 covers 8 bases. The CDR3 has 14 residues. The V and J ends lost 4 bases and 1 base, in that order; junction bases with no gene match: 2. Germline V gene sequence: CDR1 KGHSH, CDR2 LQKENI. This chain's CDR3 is CASSRQGPNTEAFF. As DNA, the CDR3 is TGTGCCAGCTCACGACAGGGGCCGAACACTGAAGCTTTCTTT.

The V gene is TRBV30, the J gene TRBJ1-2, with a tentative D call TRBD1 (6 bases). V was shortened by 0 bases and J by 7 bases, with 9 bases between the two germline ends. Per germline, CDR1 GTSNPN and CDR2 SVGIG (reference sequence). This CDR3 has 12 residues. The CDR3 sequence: CAWSVDRSGYTF. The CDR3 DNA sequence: TGTGCCTGGAGTGTAGACAGGAGTGGCTACACCTTC.

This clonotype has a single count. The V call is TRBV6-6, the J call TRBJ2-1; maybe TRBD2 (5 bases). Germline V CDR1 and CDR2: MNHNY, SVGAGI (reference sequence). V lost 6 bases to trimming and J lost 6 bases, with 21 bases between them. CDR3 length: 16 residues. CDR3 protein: CASSPVATSAGNEQFF. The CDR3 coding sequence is TGTGCCAGCAGCCCCGTAGCTACTAGTGCGGGCAATGAGCAGTTCTTC.

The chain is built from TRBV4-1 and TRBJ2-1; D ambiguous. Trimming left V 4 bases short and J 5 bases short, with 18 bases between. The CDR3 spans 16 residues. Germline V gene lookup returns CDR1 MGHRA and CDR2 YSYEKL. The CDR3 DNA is TGCGCCAGCAGCCGAGTATCGGCTTGGGGAAACAATGAGCAGTTCTTC. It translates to CASSRVSAWGNNEQFF.

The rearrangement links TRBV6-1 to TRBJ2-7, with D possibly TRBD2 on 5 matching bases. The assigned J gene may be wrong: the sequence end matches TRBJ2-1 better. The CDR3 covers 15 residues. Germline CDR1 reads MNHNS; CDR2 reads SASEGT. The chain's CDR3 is CASSEAVLVNNEQFF. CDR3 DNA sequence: TGTGCCAGCAGTGAAGCCGTACTAGTGAACAATGAGCAGTTCTTC.

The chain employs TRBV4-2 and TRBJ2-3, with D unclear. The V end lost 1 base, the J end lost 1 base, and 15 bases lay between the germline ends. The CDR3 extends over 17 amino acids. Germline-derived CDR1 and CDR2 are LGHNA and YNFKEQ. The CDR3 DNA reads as TGTGCCAGCAGCCAAGGAAAGGCTGGCGGAGGCACAGATACGCAGTATTTT. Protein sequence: CASSQGKAGGGTDTQYF.

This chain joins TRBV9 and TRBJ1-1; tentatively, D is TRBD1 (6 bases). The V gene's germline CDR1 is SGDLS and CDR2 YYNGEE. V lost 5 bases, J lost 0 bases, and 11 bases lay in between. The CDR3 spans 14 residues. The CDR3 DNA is TGTGCCAGCAGGAGGGGACACATGAACACTGAAGCTTTCTTT. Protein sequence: CASRRGHMNTEAFF.

CDR3 sequence (DNA): TGTGCCAGCAGCTTAACCACCACAGGGGCCTACAACAATGAGCAGTTCTTC. Protein product: CASSLTTTGAYNNEQFF. The chain recombines TRBV7-3 with TRBJ2-1; 7 bases map to TRBD1. Germline V gene lookup returns CDR1 SGHTA and CDR2 FQGTGA. Trimming took 0 bases from V and 5 from J; bases not matched to a gene: 10. The CDR3 totals 17 residues.

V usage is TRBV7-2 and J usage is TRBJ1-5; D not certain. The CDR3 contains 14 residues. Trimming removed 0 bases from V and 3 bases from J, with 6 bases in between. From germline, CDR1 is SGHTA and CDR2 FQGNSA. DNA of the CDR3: TGTGCCAGCAGCTTAGCACGGACCAATCAGCCCCAGCATTTT. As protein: CASSLARTNQPQHF. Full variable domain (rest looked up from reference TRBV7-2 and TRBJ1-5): GAGVSQSPSNKVTEKGKDVELRCDPISGHTALYWYRQSLGQGLEFLIYFQGNSAPDKSGLPSDRFSAERTGGSVSTLTIQRTQQEDSAVYLCASSLARTNQPQHFGDGTRLSIL.

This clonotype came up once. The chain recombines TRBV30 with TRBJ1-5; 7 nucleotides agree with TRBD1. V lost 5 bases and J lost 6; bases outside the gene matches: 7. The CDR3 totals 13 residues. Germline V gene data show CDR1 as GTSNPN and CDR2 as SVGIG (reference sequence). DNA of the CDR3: TGTGCCTGGGGGAGACAGGGAGGTCAGCCCCAGCATTTT. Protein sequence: CAWGRQGGQPQHF.

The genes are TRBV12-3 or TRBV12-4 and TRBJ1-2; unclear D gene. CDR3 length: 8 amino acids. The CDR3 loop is CVTDGYTF. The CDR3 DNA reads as TGTGTCACAGATGGCTACACCTTC.

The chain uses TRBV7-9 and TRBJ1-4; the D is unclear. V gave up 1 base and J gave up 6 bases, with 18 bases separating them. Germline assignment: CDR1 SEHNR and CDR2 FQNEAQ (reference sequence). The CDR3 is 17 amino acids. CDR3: CASSLDPIRLIDEKLFF. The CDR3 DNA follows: TGTGCCAGCAGCTTAGACCCGATCCGGTTGATCGATGAAAAACTGTTTTTT. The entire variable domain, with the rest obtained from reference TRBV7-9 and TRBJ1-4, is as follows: DTGVSQNPRHKITKRGQNVTFRCDPISEHNRLYWYRQTLGQGPEFLTYFQNEAQLEKSRLLSDRFSAERPKGSFSTLEIQRTEQGDSAMYLCASSLDPIRLIDEKLFFGSGTQLSVL.

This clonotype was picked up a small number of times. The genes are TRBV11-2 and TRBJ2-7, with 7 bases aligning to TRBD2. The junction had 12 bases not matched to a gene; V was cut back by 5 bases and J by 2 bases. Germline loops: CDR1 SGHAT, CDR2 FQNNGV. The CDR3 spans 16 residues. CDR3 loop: CASSTNLAEKAYEQYF. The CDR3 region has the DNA TGTGCCAGCAGCACAAATCTAGCGGAGAAAGCCTACGAGCAGTACTTC.

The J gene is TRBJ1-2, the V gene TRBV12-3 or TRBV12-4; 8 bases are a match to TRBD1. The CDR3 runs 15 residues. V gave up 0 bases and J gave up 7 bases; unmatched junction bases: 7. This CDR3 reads CASSLALRTGTGYTF. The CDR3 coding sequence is TGTGCCAGCAGTTTAGCGCTTAGGACAGGGACTGGCTACACCTTC.